The 13 T cell receptor beta chains given below trace back to one sample, sequenced in a study of cytomegalovirus exposure and HLA in healthy donors. Use of 60 Vbeta and 13 Jbeta primers characterized the PCR. Assay used: immunoSEQ multiplex PCR; TCRdb lists only in-frame clones, some missing. The sample shows over 150,000 clones, 77% of them seen only once. The sequenced sample was PBMCs. Receptors were obtained from a woman in her thirties or forties in good health and CMV-seropositive.

The rearrangement joins TRBV4-3 to TRBJ2-3; 10 positions agree with TRBD2. Germline CDR1 is LGHNA and CDR2 is YSLEER. This CDR3 region has 17 residues. The J segment lost 4 bases and the V segment lost 0 bases, leaving 7 bases of the junction unmatched. This CDR3 is CASSQDGLAGVADTQYF. For the CDR3, the DNA is TGCGCCAGCAGCCAAGATGGCCTAGCGGGAGTGGCAGATACGCAGTATTTT.

This rearrangement joins TRBV23-1 to TRBJ2-3; D is possibly TRBD1 (6 bases). TRBV23-1 is annotated as an ORF whose role is uncertain. The length of the CDR3 is 15 residues. Trimming pared 0 bases from V and 6 bases from J, leaving 13 bases between. The CDR3 region is CASSQSEDSNDTQYF. CDR3 sequence (DNA): TGCGCCAGCAGTCAATCTGAGGACAGCAACGATACGCAGTATTTT.

The chain carries TRBV28 and TRBJ2-7; 9 positions agree with TRBD1. CDR1 and CDR2 (germline): MDHEN, SYDVKM. The ends lost 2 bases at V and 1 base at J; junction bases unmatched: 3. This CDR3 has 15 amino acids. The CDR3 sequence is CASSLMGTGSYEQYF. CDR3 sequence (DNA): TGTGCCAGCAGTTTAATGGGGACAGGGTCCTACGAGCAGTACTTC.

This clone was observed a handful of times. The chain has TRBV2 and TRBJ1-2, with D tentatively TRBD1 (5 bases). The CDR3 covers 13 residues. Between the trimmed V and J ends, which lost 4 bases and 4 bases, there was a span of 10 bases. Per germline, CDR1 SNHLY and CDR2 FYNNEI. The CDR3 DNA is TGTGCCAGCAGTGGGTCCGGGGGCTATGGCTACACCTTC. Translating gives CASSGSGGYGYTF.

This clone is medium-sized (0.01 to 0.1%) by share. The chain is built from TRBV21-1 and TRBJ1-6; the D segment call TRBD1 is taken from the table without a DNA check. TRBV21-1 is a pseudogene locus. This CDR3 spans 13 amino acids. The CDR3 nucleotides read TGTGCCAGCAGCAAGGGACAGAATTCACCCCTCCACTTT. Its protein product is CASSKGQNSPLHF.

The table lists this clone with a few counts. The chain couples TRBV30 to TRBJ1-1; D might be TRBD1 (5 bases). Germline V gene lookup returns CDR1 GTSNPN and CDR2 SVGIG (reference sequence). This CDR3 is 17 amino acids long. Trimming shortened V by 3 bases and J by 0 bases, and 20 bases separated the two germline ends. CDR3 in DNA: TGTGCCTGGAGCGCGGTTTGGGGGGAGGTCCTGAACACTGAAGCTTTCTTT. Residues: CAWSAVWGEVLNTEAFF.

The V gene is TRBV28, the J gene TRBJ2-2, with 8 bases that match TRBD1. The length of the CDR3 is 15 residues. V shed 8 bases and J 5 bases; nucleotides not matched to a gene: 10. Germline CDR1 and CDR2: MDHEN and SYDVKM. CDR3 region: CASSYPQGATGELFF. In nucleotides, the CDR3 is TGTGCCAGCTCTTACCCCCAGGGGGCTACCGGGGAGCTGTTTTTT.

The chain employs TRBV19 and TRBJ2-5, with D possibly TRBD2 on 5 matching bases. Germline loops: CDR1 LNHDA, CDR2 SQIVND (reference sequence). This CDR3 spans 14 amino acids. V was trimmed by 1 base and J by 2 bases, leaving 8 bases between them. CDR3 sequence: CASSIAGYQETQYF. The CDR3 DNA follows: TGTGCCAGTAGTATAGCGGGGTATCAAGAGACCCAGTACTTC.

The chain joins TRBV7-2 to TRBJ2-2; 13 positions agree with TRBD2. CDR3 size: 18 residues. V lost 5 bases to trimming and J lost 4 bases; unmatched junction nucleotides: 10. From germline, CDR1 is SGHTA and CDR2 FQGNSA. CDR3 in DNA: TGTGCCAGCAGCATGGGACTAGCGGGGCCCCGGGGCACCGGGGAGCTGTTTTTT. Its protein product is CASSMGLAGPRGTGELFF.

The chain recombines TRBV7-2 with TRBJ2-5; D might be TRBD1 (5 bases). Trimming took off 2 bases at V and 1 base at J, with 11 bases between the two ends. The CDR3 length is 15 residues. Germline values: CDR1 SGHTA, CDR2 FQGNSA. The DNA of the CDR3 is TGTGCCAGCAGCTTAATGGGGCAGGGCCAAGAGACCCAGTACTTC. Translation gives CASSLMGQGQETQYF.

The rearrangement joins TRBV10-3 to TRBJ2-7; 10 bases align to TRBD1. Trimming cost V 6 bases and J 0 bases; bases outside gene matches: 2. Germline assignment: CDR1 ENHRY and CDR2 SYGVKD. This CDR3 comprises 14 residues. CDR3 sequence (DNA): TGTGCCATCAGAGGGACAGGGGCCTCCTACGAGCAGTACTTC. Its translation is CAIRGTGASYEQYF.

The V call is TRBV5-1, the J call TRBJ2-5; D perhaps matches TRBD2 (5 bases). The end of the DNA aligns better with TRBJ2-7, so the J call may be wrong. Germline lookup yields CDR1 SGHRS and CDR2 YFSETQ. This CDR3 region has 14 residues. CDR3 amino acids: CASSPGGSSYEQYF. The CDR3, as DNA: TGCGCCAGCAGCCCGGGTGGGAGCTCCTACGAGCAGTACTTC.

J is TRBJ2-1 and V is TRBV7-9; 7 positions match TRBD1. CDR3 length equals 13 residues. Germline-derived CDR1 and CDR2 are SEHNR and FQNEAQ (reference sequence). The trim removed 6 bases at V and 9 bases at J, leaving 8 bases unmatched. In DNA, the CDR3 is TGTGCCAGCAGTAGACCGACAGGGAGTGAGCAGTTCTTC. As protein: CASSRPTGSEQFF.